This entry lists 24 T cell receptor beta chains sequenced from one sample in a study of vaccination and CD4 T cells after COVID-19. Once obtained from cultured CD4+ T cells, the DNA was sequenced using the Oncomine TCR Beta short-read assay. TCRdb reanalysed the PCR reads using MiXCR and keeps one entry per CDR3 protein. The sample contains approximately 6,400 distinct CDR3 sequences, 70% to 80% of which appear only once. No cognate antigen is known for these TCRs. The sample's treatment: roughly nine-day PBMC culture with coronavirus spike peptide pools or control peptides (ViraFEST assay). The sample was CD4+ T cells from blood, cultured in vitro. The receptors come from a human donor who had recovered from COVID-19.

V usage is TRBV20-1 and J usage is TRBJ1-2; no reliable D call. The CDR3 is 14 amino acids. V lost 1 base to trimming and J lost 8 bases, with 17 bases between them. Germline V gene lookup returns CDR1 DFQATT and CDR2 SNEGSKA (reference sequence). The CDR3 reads CSARVRTGFTGYTF. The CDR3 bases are TGCAGTGCTAGAGTTCGAACGGGCTTTACGGGCTACACCTTC.

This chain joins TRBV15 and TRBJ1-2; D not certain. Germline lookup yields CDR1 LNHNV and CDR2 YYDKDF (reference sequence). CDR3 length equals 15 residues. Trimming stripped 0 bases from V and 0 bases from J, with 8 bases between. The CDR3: CATSRDRGANYGYTF. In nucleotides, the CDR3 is TGTGCCACCAGCAGAGATCGGGGAGCTAACTATGGCTACACCTTC. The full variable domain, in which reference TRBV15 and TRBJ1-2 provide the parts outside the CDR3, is DAMVIQNPRYQVTQFGKPVTLSCSQTLNHNVMYWYQQKSSQAPKLLFHYYDKDFNNEADTPDNFQSRRPNTSFCFLDIRSPGLGDTAMYLCATSRDRGANYGYTFGSGTRLTVV.

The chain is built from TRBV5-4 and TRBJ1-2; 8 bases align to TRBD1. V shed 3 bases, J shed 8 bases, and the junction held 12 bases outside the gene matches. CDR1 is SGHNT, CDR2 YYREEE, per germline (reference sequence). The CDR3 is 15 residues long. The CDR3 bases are TGTGCCAGCAGCTCGCCATATGACAGGGGTGGCGGCTACACCTTC. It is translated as CASSSPYDRGGGYTF.

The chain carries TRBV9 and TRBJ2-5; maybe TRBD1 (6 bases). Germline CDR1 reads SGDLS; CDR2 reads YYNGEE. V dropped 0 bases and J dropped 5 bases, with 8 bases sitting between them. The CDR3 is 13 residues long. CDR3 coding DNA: TGTGCCAGCAGCGTAGCAGGGGTTGAGACCCAGTACTTC. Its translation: CASSVAGVETQYF.

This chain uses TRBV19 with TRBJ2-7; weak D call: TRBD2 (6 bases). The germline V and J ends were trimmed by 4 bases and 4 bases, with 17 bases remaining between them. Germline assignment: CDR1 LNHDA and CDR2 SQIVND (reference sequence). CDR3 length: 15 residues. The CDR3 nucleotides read TGTGCCAGTAGTACGGCGGGACCTAGGGGTTACGAGCAGTACTTC. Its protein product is CASSTAGPRGYEQYF.

The CDR3 loop is CASSGGQGFNQPQHF. The CDR3 coding sequence is TGTGCCAGCAGTGGGGGACAGGGTTTCAATCAGCCCCAGCATTTT. The genes are TRBV2 and TRBJ1-5, with 9 bases that match TRBD1. CDR3 length equals 15 residues. V was clipped by 4 bases and J by 3 bases; unmatched bases: 4. Germline V gene lookup returns CDR1 SNHLY and CDR2 FYNNEI.

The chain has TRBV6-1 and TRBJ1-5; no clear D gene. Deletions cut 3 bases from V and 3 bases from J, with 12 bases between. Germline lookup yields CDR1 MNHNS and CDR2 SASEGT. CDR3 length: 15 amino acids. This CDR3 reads CASSEGLDPNQPQHF. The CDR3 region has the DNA TGTGCCAGCAGTGAGGGCCTCGATCCCAATCAGCCCCAGCATTTT.

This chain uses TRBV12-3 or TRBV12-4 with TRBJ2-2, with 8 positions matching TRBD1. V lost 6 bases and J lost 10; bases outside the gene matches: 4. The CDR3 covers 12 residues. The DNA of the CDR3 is TGTGCCAGCAGGACAGGGGTGCCGGAGCTGTTTTTT. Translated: CASRTGVPELFF.

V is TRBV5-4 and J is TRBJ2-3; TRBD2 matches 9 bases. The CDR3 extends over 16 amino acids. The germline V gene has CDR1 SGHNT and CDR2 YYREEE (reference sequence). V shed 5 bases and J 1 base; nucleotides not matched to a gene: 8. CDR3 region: CASSRSGGRRTDTQYF. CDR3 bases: TGTGCCAGCAGTAGAAGCGGGGGGCGCCGCACAGATACGCAGTATTTT.

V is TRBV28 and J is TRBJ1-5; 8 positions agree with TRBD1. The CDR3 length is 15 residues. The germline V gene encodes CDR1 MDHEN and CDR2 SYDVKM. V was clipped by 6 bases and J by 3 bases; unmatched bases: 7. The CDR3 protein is CASSLDRAYNQPQHF. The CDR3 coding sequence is TGTGCCAGCAGCCTGGACAGGGCTTACAATCAGCCCCAGCATTTT.

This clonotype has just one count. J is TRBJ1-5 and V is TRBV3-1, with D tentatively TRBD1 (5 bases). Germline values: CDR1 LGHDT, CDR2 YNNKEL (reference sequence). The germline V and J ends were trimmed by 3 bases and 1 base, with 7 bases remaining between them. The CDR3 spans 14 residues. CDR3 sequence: CASSQGPSNQPQHF. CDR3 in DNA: TGTGCCAGCAGCCAGGGGCCGAGCAATCAGCCCCAGCATTTT.

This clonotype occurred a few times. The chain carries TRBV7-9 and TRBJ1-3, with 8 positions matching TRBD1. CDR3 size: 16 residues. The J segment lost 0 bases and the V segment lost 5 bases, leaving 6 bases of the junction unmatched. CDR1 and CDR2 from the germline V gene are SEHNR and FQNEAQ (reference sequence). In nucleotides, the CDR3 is TGTGCCAGCAGCCGGACAGGGCAAAGCTCTGGAAACACCATATATTTT. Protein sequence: CASSRTGQSSGNTIYF.

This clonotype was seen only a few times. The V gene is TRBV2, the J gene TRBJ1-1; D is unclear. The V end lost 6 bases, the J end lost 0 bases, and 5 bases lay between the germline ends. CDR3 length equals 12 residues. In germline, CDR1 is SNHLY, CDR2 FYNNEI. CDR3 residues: CASSLMNTEAFF. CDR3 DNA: TGTGCCAGCAGCCTTATGAACACTGAAGCTTTCTTT.

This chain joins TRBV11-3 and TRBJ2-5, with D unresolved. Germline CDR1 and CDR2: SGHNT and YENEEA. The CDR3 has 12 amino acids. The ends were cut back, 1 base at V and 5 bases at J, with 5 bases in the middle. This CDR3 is CASSLGRETQYF. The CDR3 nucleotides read TGTGCCAGCAGCTTAGGTCGGGAGACCCAGTACTTC.

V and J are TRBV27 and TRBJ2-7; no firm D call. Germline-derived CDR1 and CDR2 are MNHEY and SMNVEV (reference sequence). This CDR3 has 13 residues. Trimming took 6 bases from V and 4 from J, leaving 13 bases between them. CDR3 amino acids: CASSVGRLYEQYF. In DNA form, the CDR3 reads TGTGCCAGCAGCGTCGGACGGCTATACGAGCAGTACTTC.

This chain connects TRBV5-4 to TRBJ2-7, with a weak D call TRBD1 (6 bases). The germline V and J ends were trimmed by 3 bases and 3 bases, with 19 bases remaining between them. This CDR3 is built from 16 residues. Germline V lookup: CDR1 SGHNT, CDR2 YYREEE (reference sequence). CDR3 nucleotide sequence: TGTGCCAGCAGCTCCCCACAGGGTAGACCTAACTACGAGCAGTACTTC. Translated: CASSSPQGRPNYEQYF.

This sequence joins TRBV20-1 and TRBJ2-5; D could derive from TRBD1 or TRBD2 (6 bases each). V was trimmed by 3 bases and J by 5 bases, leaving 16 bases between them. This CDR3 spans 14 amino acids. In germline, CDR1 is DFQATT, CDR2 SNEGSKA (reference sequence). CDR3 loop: CSAREGGSGETQYF. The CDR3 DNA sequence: TGCAGTGCTAGGGAGGGGGGCTCTGGGGAGACCCAGTACTTC.

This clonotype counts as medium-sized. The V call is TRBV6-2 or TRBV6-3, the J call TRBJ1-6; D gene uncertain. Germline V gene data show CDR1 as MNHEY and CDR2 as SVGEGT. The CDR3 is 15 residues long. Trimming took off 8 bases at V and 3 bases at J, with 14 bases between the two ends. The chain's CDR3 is CASLPGSLYNSPLHF. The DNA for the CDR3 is TGTGCCAGCCTTCCTGGATCGCTCTATAATTCACCCCTCCACTTT.

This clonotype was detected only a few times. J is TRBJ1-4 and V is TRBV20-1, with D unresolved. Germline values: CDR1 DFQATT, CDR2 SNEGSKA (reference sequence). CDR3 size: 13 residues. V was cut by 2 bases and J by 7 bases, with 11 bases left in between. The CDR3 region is CSARPGGREKLFF. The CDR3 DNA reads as TGCAGTGCTAGACCGGGTGGTCGTGAAAAACTGTTTTTT.

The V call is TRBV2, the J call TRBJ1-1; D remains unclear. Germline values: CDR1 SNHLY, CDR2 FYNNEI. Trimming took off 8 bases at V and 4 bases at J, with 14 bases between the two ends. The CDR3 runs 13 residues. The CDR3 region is CASGVGMGTEAFF. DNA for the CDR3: TGTGCCAGCGGCGTCGGGATGGGCACTGAAGCTTTCTTT.

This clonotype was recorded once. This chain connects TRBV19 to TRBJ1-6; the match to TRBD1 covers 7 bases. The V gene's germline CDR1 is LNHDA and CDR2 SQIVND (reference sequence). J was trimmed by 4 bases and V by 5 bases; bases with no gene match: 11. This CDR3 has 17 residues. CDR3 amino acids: CASSPRQGTGYNSPLHF. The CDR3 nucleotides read TGTGCCAGTAGTCCTCGACAGGGTACAGGGTATAATTCACCCCTCCACTTT.

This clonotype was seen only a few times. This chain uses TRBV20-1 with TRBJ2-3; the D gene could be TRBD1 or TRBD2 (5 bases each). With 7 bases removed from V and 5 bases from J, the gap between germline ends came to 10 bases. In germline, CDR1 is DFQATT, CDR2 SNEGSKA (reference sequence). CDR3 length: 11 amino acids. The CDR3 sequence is CSVRAGDTQYF. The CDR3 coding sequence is TGCAGTGTCAGGGCGGGAGATACGCAGTATTTT.

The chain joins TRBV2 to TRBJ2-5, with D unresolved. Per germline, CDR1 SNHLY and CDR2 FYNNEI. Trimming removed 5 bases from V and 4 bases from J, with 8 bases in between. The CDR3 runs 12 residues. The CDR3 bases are TGTGCCAGCAGTACAGACCGAGAGACCCAGTACTTC. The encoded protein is CASSTDRETQYF.

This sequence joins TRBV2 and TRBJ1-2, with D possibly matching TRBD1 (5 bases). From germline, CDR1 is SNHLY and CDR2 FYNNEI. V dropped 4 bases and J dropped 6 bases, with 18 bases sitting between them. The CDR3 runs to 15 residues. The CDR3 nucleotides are TGTGCCAGCAGTGTTGGGACCGCCGAGGTAAATGGCTACACCTTC. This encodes CASSVGTAEVNGYTF.